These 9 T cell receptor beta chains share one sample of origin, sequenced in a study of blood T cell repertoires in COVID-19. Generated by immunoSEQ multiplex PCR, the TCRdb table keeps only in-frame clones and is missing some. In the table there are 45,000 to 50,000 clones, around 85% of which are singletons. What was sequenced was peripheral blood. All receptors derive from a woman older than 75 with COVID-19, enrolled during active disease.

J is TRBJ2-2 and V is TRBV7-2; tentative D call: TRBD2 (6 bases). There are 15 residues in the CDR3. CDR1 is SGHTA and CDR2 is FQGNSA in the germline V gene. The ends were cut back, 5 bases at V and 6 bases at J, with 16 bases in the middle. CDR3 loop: CASSPYRRGPGELFF. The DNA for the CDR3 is TGTGCCAGCAGCCCTTATCGGCGGGGACCCGGGGAGCTGTTTTTT.

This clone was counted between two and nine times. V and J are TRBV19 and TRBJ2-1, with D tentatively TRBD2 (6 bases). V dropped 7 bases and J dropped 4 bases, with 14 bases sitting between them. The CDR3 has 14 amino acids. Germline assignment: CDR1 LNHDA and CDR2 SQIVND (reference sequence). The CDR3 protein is CASKAAGRYNEQFF. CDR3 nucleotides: TGTGCCAGTAAGGCCGCGGGGCGATACAATGAGCAGTTCTTC.

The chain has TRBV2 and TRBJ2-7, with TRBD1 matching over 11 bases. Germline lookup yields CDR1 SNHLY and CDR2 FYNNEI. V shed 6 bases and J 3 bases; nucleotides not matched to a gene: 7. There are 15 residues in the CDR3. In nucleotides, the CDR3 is TGTGCCAGCAGGCCTCCCGGGACAGGGGGCTACGAGCAGTACTTC. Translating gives CASRPPGTGGYEQYF.

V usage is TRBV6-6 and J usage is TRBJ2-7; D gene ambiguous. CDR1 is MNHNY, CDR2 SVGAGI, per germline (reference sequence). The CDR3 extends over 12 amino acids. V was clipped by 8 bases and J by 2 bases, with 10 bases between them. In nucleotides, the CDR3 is TGTGCCAGCTCCCCGGGTCCCTACGAGCAGTACTTC. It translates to CASSPGPYEQYF.

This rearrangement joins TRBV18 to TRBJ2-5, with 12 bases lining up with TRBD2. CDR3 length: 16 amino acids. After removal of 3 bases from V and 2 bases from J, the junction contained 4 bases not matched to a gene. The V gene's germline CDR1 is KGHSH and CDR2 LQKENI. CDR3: CASSPRTSGAQETQYF. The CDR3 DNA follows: TGTGCCAGCTCACCCAGGACTAGCGGGGCACAAGAGACCCAGTACTTC.

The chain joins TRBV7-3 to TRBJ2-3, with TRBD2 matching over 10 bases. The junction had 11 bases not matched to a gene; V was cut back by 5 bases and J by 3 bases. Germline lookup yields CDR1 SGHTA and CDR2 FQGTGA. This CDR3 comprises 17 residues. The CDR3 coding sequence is TGTGCCAGCAGCCCTAGCGGGGGCTCAATTTCTACAGATACGCAGTATTTT. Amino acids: CASSPSGGSISTDTQYF.

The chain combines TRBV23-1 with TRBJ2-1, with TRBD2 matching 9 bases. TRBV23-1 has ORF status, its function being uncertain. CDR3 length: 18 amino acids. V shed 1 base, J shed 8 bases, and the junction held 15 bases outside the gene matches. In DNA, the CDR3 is TGCGCCAGCAGTCAATTCCTCCGGGGAGCGGGGGGCCTACATGAGCAGTTCTTC. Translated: CASSQFLRGAGGLHEQFF.

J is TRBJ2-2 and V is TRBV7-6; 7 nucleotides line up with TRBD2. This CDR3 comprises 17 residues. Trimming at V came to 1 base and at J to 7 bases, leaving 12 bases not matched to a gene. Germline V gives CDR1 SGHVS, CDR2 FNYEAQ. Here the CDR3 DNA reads TGTGCCAGCAGCTTAGGGACCGGCGCGGGAGTAGGCGGGGAGCTGTTTTTT. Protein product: CASSLGTGAGVGGELFF.

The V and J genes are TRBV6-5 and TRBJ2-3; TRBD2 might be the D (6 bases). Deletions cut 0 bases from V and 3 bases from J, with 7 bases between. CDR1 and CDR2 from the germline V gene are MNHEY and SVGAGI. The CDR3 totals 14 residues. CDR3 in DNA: TGTGCCAGCAGTTACTCGGGGAGGACAGATACGCAGTATTTT. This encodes CASSYSGRTDTQYF.